Sequencing of this TCR beta chain was carried out in a study of T cell changes during pregnancy in multiple sclerosis. Only in-frame clones appear in the TCRdb table, and some are missing; sequencing was by immunoSEQ multiplex PCR. The sample yields around 45,000 clones, about 90% seen once. The CDR3 is made up of 13 amino acids. Germline loops: CDR1 SQVTM, CDR2 ANQGSEA. Trimming left V 5 bases short and J 4 bases short, with 14 bases between. This TCR derives from a female donor with multiple sclerosis, enrolled in a pregnancy study. The chain joins TRBV29-1 to TRBJ1-1; tentative D call: TRBD1 (5 bases). Sequencing was performed on CD4+ T cells from peripheral blood mononuclear cells, taken before pregnancy. In DNA form, the CDR3 reads TGCAGCGTTCAGGGCAGGGTGGTCACTGAAGCTTTCTTT. This encodes CSVQGRVVTEAFF.